This T cell receptor (beta chain) comes out of a study of T-cell memory formation after mild COVID-19. General study points: The finding that pre-infection memory included some responding clones suggested that cross-reactive memory joined.

Worth noting for this clonotype: The antigen is not known.

MiXCR, applied by TCRdb to the 5' RACE reads, yields one record per CDR3 protein. The repertoire holds hundreds of thousands of distinct CDR3 sequences, with around a sixth as singletons. The junction had 6 bases not matched to a gene; V was cut back by 6 bases and J by 5 bases. CDR3 length: 15 residues. CDR1 and CDR2 from the germline V gene are SGHVS and FNYEAQ. This sequence originates from a man between 18 and 35 years old who had mild COVID-19 (a few samples of this study predate the infection). Cell type and time point are not known. Sequenced: PBMCs or a T cell subset sorted from them (not recorded which). The chain couples TRBV7-6 to TRBJ2-5, with 13 bases identical to TRBD2. The CDR3 loop reads CASRPTSGGAETQYF. The DNA for the CDR3 is TGTGCCAGCAGACCTACTAGCGGGGGGGCCGAGACCCAGTACTTC.